The present T cell receptor beta chain was sequenced within a study of blood T cell repertoires in COVID-19. Study-wide background: The origin of the acute and convalescent COVID-19 samples was the United States, Italy and Spain. T cells, B-cell-depleted T cells, or PBMCs supplied cDNA or gDNA.

A single count supports this clone. Trimming took off 1 base at V and 12 bases at J, with 13 bases between the two ends. CDR3 length: 11 residues. Germline V CDR1 and CDR2: SQVTM, ANQGSEA. Original methodology: By means of reference gene primer amplification, nucleated cell counts were estimated. Using immunoSEQ multiplex PCR, the repertoire was profiled, and TCRdb retains in-frame clones only, with some absent. From that table come the V and J calls and clone size; the DNA was used to work out D and trimming. The table records roughly 60,000 clones, approximately 84% of them present only once. This chain uses TRBV29-1 with TRBJ2-7; D is undetermined. The sequence came from a human donor in a cohort sampled during active COVID-19. The sample was peripheral blood. The CDR3 sequence: CSVEVFQERYF. CDR3 DNA sequence: TGCAGCGTTGAAGTGTTCCAGGAACGGTACTTC.